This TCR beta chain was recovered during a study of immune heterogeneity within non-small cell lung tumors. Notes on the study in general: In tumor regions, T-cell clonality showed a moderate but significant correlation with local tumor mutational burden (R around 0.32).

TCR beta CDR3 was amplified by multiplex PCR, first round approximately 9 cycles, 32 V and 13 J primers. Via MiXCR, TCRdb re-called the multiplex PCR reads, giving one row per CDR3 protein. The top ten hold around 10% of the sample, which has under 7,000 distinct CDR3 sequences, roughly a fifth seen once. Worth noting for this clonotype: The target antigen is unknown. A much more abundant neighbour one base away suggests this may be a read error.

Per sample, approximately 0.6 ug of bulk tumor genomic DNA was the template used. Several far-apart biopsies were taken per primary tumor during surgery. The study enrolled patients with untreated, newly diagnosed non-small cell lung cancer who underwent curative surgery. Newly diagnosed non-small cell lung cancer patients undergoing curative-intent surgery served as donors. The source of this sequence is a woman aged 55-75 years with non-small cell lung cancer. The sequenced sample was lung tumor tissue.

The CDR3 sequence is CASRWGQGSEKLFF. CDR3 bases: TGTGCCAGCAGATGGGGACAGGGGAGTGAAAAACTGTTTTTT. The rearrangement links TRBV7-8 to TRBJ1-4; 10 nucleotides line up with TRBD1. CDR1 is SGHVS, CDR2 FQNEAQ, per germline. The trim removed 6 bases at V and 7 bases at J, leaving 5 bases unmatched. This CDR3 has 14 amino acids.